This entry lists 24 T cell receptor beta chains sequenced from one sample in a study of cytomegalovirus exposure and HLA in healthy donors. PCR was performed using 60 Vbeta and 13 Jbeta primers. Repertoires were generated with immunoSEQ multiplex PCR, while TCRdb's copy carries only in-frame clones and drops some. The sample holds approximately 120,000 clones, 81% seen once. The sample comprised PBMCs. Source of these receptors: a man between 18 and 35 years old in good health and CMV-seropositive.

This chain joins TRBV6-5 and TRBJ1-1; 8 nucleotides agree with TRBD1. This CDR3 region has 16 residues. From germline, CDR1 is MNHEY and CDR2 SVGAGI. V lost 2 bases and J lost 3; bases outside the gene matches: 8. As DNA, the CDR3 is TGTGCCAGCAGTTACGAAGGACAGGGAAGGGACACTGAAGCTTTCTTT. Translated, it gives CASSYEGQGRDTEAFF.

This clone came up once. The same CDR3 arises from other DNA sequences in this sample as well. The CDR3 loop is CASSETQGPRTATNEKLFF. CDR3 coding DNA: TGTGCCAGCAGCGAAACTCAGGGCCCCCGAACCGCAACTAATGAAAAACTGTTTTTT. The rearrangement links TRBV9 to TRBJ1-4; a weak D match, TRBD1 (5 bases). V was cut by 3 bases and J by 0 bases, with 21 bases left in between. The CDR3 consists of 19 residues. In germline, CDR1 is SGDLS, CDR2 YYNGEE.

The chain carries TRBV5-6 and TRBJ2-1; TRBD2 matches 12 bases. Losses at the gene ends were 0 bases for V and 8 bases for J; bases not matched to a gene: 3. The germline gives CDR1 SGHDT, CDR2 YYEEEE. The CDR3 spans 15 residues. The CDR3 DNA reads as TGTGCCAGCAGCTTGGGACTAGCGGGAGTGGATGAGCAGTTCTTC. Its translation is CASSLGLAGVDEQFF.

The chain has TRBV6-1 and TRBJ2-1; 9 nucleotides match TRBD2. The CDR3 runs 13 residues. V trimming: 11 bases; J trimming: 9 bases; junction bases outside the gene matches: 11. The germline CDR1 and CDR2 sequences are MNHNS and SASEGT. CDR3 in DNA: TGTGCCTCGGCGCCTAGCGGGATGGGTGAGCAGTTCTTC. It yields the protein CASAPSGMGEQFF.

V usage is TRBV7-2 and J usage is TRBJ1-4; possibly TRBD1 for D (5 bases). V was pared by 5 bases and J by 0 bases, with 10 bases between. This CDR3 has 15 residues. The germline V gene encodes CDR1 SGHTA and CDR2 FQGNSA. This CDR3 reads CASSLQQATNEKLFF. The CDR3, as DNA: TGTGCCAGCAGCCTACAACAGGCAACTAATGAAAAACTGTTTTTT.

V gene TRBV7-9 combines with J gene TRBJ2-3, with D possibly matching TRBD1 (5 bases). This CDR3 spans 17 amino acids. The V end lost 4 bases, the J end lost 4 bases, and 21 bases lay between the germline ends. Germline CDR1 SEHNR, CDR2 FQNEAQ (reference sequence). The chain's CDR3 is CASSYARQGAVADTQYF. CDR3 coding DNA: TGTGCCAGCAGCTACGCAAGACAAGGGGCGGTGGCAGATACGCAGTATTTT.

The chain joins TRBV2 to TRBJ2-7; perhaps TRBD1 as D (6 bases). This CDR3 spans 15 amino acids. The germline CDR1 and CDR2 sequences are SNHLY and FYNNEI. With 7 bases removed from V and 2 bases from J, the gap between germline ends came to 18 bases. CDR3 nucleotide sequence: TGTGCCAGCACCAACCTTACAGGGTTTACCTACGAGCAGTACTTC. Translated, it gives CASTNLTGFTYEQYF.

This clone showed up just a few times. V gene TRBV27 combines with J gene TRBJ2-3; 7 nucleotides agree with TRBD2. CDR1 is MNHEY, CDR2 SMNVEV, per germline (reference sequence). With V trimmed by 6 bases and J by 2 bases, 11 bases remained unmatched. The CDR3 sequence is 16 residues long. The CDR3 protein is CASRPSMAGDTDTQYF. CDR3 nucleotide sequence: TGTGCCAGCAGACCCTCGATGGCGGGGGACACAGATACGCAGTATTTT.

The chain is built from TRBV15 and TRBJ1-2; 8 bases are shared with TRBD1. In germline, CDR1 is LNHNV, CDR2 YYDKDF (reference sequence). After removal of 1 base from V and 7 bases from J, the junction contained 11 bases not matched to a gene. The CDR3 loop spans 16 amino acids. CDR3 amino acids: CATSRAGPTGVGGYTF. The CDR3 DNA reads TGTGCCACCAGCAGAGCCGGCCCGACAGGGGTGGGTGGCTACACCTTC.

This clone came up a few times. This chain connects TRBV7-8 to TRBJ2-7; D may be TRBD2 (5 bases). There are 13 residues in the CDR3. Germline V CDR1 and CDR2: SGHVS, FQNEAQ. V lost 1 base and J 7 bases, leaving 11 bases between the germline ends. The CDR3 reads CASSLGTGSEQYF. In nucleotides, the CDR3 is TGTGCCAGCAGCTTAGGGACTGGATCAGAGCAGTACTTC.

The chain recombines TRBV19 with TRBJ2-1; 9 bases line up with TRBD1. Looked up from germline, CDR1 is LNHDA and CDR2 is SQIVND (reference sequence). The ends lost 6 bases at V and 2 bases at J; junction bases unmatched: 2. The CDR3 loop spans 14 amino acids. The CDR3 region is CASSYRGPYNEQFF. For the CDR3, the DNA is TGTGCCAGTAGCTACAGGGGGCCCTACAATGAGCAGTTCTTC.

The chain recombines TRBV6-4 with TRBJ2-1; 11 bases are shared with TRBD2. The V segment lost 2 bases and the J segment 4 bases; nucleotides outside the gene matches: 1. CDR3 length: 15 amino acids. CDR1 is MRHNA and CDR2 is SNTAGT in the germline V gene. CDR3 coding DNA: TGTGCCAGCAGTGACACTAGCGGGGGTTACAATGAGCAGTTCTTC. Protein: CASSDTSGGYNEQFF.

The V call is TRBV19, the J call TRBJ2-4; TRBD2 is a possible D gene (7 bases). CDR3 length: 14 amino acids. Germline V lookup: CDR1 LNHDA, CDR2 SQIVND (reference sequence). With 8 bases removed from V and 8 bases from J, the gap between germline ends came to 19 bases. CDR3 sequence reads: CASGNGGGRDIQYF. The CDR3 coding sequence is TGTGCCAGTGGAAATGGGGGGGGCCGGGACATTCAGTACTTC.

This clone was picked up one time. The chain has TRBV6-6 and TRBJ2-2; no definite D call. This CDR3 is built from 14 residues. Germline V gives CDR1 MNHNY, CDR2 SVGAGI (reference sequence). V dropped 6 bases and J dropped 7 bases, with 15 bases sitting between them. CDR3 in amino acids: CASRSGEVSGELFF. In DNA form, the CDR3 reads TGTGCCAGCAGGTCCGGCGAGGTGAGCGGGGAGCTGTTTTTT.

This clone came up once. The V and J genes are TRBV13 and TRBJ2-5; tentative D call: TRBD1 (5 bases). Matching the DNA end better, TRBJ2-7 makes the J call doubtful. The CDR3 runs to 12 residues. Germline assignment: CDR1 PRHDT and CDR2 FYEKMQ (reference sequence). CDR3 loop: CASRSPQGEQYF. The DNA of the CDR3 is TGTGCCAGCAGGTCCCCCCAGGGCGAGCAGTACTTC.

This clone was observed a single time. V gene TRBV6-4 combines with J gene TRBJ1-2; 7 positions agree with TRBD1. The germline V gene encodes CDR1 MRHNA and CDR2 SNTAGT. With 2 bases clipped from V and 6 bases from J, the junction kept 9 bases outside the gene matches. This CDR3 is built from 15 residues. Here the CDR3 DNA reads TGTGCCAGCAGTGACCTTCCGACAGGGTTCGATGGCTACACCTTC. The encoded protein is CASSDLPTGFDGYTF.

V usage is TRBV7-9 and J usage is TRBJ2-3; TRBD2 matches 14 bases. CDR3 length: 19 amino acids. The ends lost 5 bases at V and 2 bases at J; junction bases unmatched: 12. Germline V gene lookup returns CDR1 SEHNR and CDR2 FQNEAQ (reference sequence). CDR3 sequence reads: CASSPRGLAGVPSTDTQYF. As DNA, the CDR3 is TGTGCCAGCAGCCCCCGGGGACTAGCGGGGGTCCCCTCCACAGATACGCAGTATTTT.

J is TRBJ1-5 and V is TRBV7-2; TRBD1 is a possible D gene (6 bases). Germline-derived CDR1 and CDR2 are SGHTA and FQGNSA. Trimming pared 5 bases from V and 4 bases from J, leaving 15 bases between. The CDR3 spans 15 residues. The CDR3 loop reads CASSPMGGQNQPQHF. CDR3 sequence (DNA): TGTGCCAGCAGCCCCATGGGGGGGCAGAATCAGCCCCAGCATTTT.

The CDR3 sequence is CASNYRTANYGYTF. The CDR3 DNA follows: TGTGCCAGCAATTACAGGACAGCTAACTATGGCTACACCTTC. The chain recombines TRBV6-1 with TRBJ1-2; D is perhaps TRBD1 (6 bases). The CDR3 has 14 residues. Between the trimmed V and J ends, which lost 7 bases and 0 bases, there was a span of 12 bases. Germline V gives CDR1 MNHNS, CDR2 SASEGT.

This chain joins TRBV2 and TRBJ2-1; 11 nucleotides line up with TRBD2. The V and J ends lost 4 bases and 8 bases, in that order; junction bases with no gene match: 16. The V gene's germline CDR1 is SNHLY and CDR2 FYNNEI. The CDR3 runs to 18 residues. The CDR3 is CASSGLSSGRAWGDEQFF. The DNA of the CDR3 is TGTGCCAGCAGTGGACTTAGTAGCGGGAGGGCCTGGGGGGATGAGCAGTTCTTC.

J is TRBJ2-3 and V is TRBV18; D is undetermined. The CDR3 consists of 13 residues. Germline V CDR1 and CDR2: KGHSH, LQKENI. Trimming removed 0 bases from V and 6 bases from J, with 7 bases in between. In nucleotides, the CDR3 is TGTGCCAGCTCACCACCAATCAGGGATACGCAGTATTTT. It encodes CASSPPIRDTQYF.

This clone was detected only a few times. The chain joins TRBV2 to TRBJ1-1, with 8 bases lining up with TRBD1. V shed 7 bases, J shed 3 bases, and the junction held 4 bases outside the gene matches. Germline lookup yields CDR1 SNHLY and CDR2 FYNNEI. This CDR3 comprises 13 residues. This chain's CDR3 is CASMDREDTEAFF. CDR3 nucleotides: TGTGCCAGCATGGACAGGGAGGACACTGAAGCTTTCTTT.

This chain uses TRBV13 with TRBJ1-6; D is perhaps TRBD1 (6 bases). The CDR3 is 13 amino acids. V lost 6 bases to trimming and J lost 8 bases, with 11 bases between them. Germline CDR1 and CDR2: PRHDT and FYEKMQ (reference sequence). The DNA of the CDR3 is TGTGCCAGCAGGGGGGCAGGGGATTCACCCCTCCACTTT. It translates to CASRGAGDSPLHF.

This chain joins TRBV19 and TRBJ1-5; D remains ambiguous. Trimming removed 2 bases at V and 11 bases at J, with 10 bases between. Germline loops: CDR1 LNHDA, CDR2 SQIVND (reference sequence). CDR3 length equals 12 residues. The DNA for the CDR3 is TGTGCCAGTAGTATAACCCCCGGGGCCCAGCATTTT. Translating it yields CASSITPGAQHF.